Reported below is one TCR beta chain. This CDR3 comprises 16 residues. V gave up 4 bases and J gave up 3 bases; unmatched junction bases: 7. Germline loops: CDR1 KGHDR, CDR2 SFDVKD. Sequencing used immunoSEQ multiplex PCR; TCRdb keeps in-frame clones, though not all of them. Among roughly 200,000 clones listed, around 80% were seen once. The sample comes from a study of blood T cell repertoires in COVID-19. Study at large: T cells, B-cell-depleted T cells, or PBMCs provided the cDNA or gDNA that served as material.

The sequenced sample was peripheral blood. This chain uses TRBV24-1 with TRBJ2-1, with TRBD1 matching over 8 bases. The clonotype was recovered from a woman older than 75 with active or convalescent COVID-19. The CDR3 spells CATSDSTGANYNEQFF. DNA for the CDR3: TGTGCCACCAGTGACTCGACAGGGGCGAACTACAATGAGCAGTTCTTC.